This T cell receptor (beta chain) was documented in a study of blood T cell repertoires in COVID-19. Study-wide context: The analysed material was cDNA or gDNA that came from T cells, B-cell-depleted T cells, or PBMCs.

Assay used: immunoSEQ multiplex PCR; TCRdb lists only in-frame clones, some missing. The sample records hundreds of thousands of clones, under 90% being singletons. The V gene end was trimmed by 0 bases and the J gene end by 1 base; junction bases not matched to a gene: 4. Looked up from germline, CDR1 is LGHNA and CDR2 is YSLEER. This CDR3 has 17 residues. This rearrangement joins TRBV4-3 to TRBJ2-2; the match to TRBD2 covers 8 bases. The clonotype was recovered from a woman over 75 with active or convalescent COVID-19. The material sequenced was peripheral blood. The CDR3 region is CASSQDTSGGNTGELFF. CDR3 DNA sequence: TGCGCCAGCAGCCAAGACACAAGCGGGGGGAACACCGGGGAGCTGTTTTTT.